This T cell receptor beta chain was sequenced for a study of blood T cells in healthy people across ages. Isolated PBMCs totaled at least 6 million in each sample. Study-level points and caveats: Using unsorted PBMCs precluded a conclusive naive versus antigen-experienced comparison.

In the case of this clonotype: Its matching antigen is unknown.

Next came a second PCR, run for roughly 6 to 11 cycles, which used a sample-barcoded 5' primer along with a J-beta primer mix. TCRdb independently ran MiXCR on the 5' RACE reads; one entry per CDR3 protein. This table has about 780,000 distinct CDR3 sequences, around 45% appearing once. Sequencing input: blood. The source of this sequence is an elderly man in good health.

The CDR3 DNA follows: TGTGCCAGCAGTGCCGGACCCAACGGGGGCCAGTACTTC. It yields the protein CASSAGPNGGQYF. The rearrangement links TRBV6-6 to TRBJ2-5; possibly TRBD2 for D (6 bases). Germline CDR1 MNHNY, CDR2 SVGAGI (reference sequence). The CDR3 contains 13 residues. Trimming took 5 bases from V and 10 from J, leaving 17 bases between them.